What follows are 17 T cell receptor beta chains derived from one specimen sequenced in a study of monozygotic twins with inflammatory bowel disease. TCRdb reworked the 5' RACE reads into one entry per CDR3 protein, no DNA. The listing records more than 350,000 distinct CDR3 sequences. The specimen sequenced was blood. These TCRs come from a human donor with ulcerative colitis or Crohn's disease, or a healthy co-twin of an affected twin (not recorded which).

The chain is built from TRBV24-1 and TRBJ1-3. The CDR3 spans 14 residues. Germline V gene data show CDR1 as KGHDR and CDR2 as SFDVKD. The CDR3: CATSTLSTGNTIYF.

V is TRBV5-1 and J is TRBJ2-1; the D call of TRBD1 rests on TCRdb alone, since no DNA is present to check it. Germline-derived CDR1 and CDR2 are SGHRS and YFSETQ. The length of the CDR3 is 13 residues. CDR3 residues: CASTLGGNNEQFF.

The chain carries TRBV10-3 and TRBJ1-2. The CDR3 totals 13 residues. CDR1 and CDR2 from the germline V gene are ENHRY and SYGVKD. This chain's CDR3 is CAISESNWDGYTF.

The genes are TRBV7-3 and TRBJ2-1; no DNA is available, so the TRBD2 call from TCRdb remains unchecked. Germline assignment: CDR1 SGHTA and CDR2 FQGTGA. The CDR3 runs 15 residues. The CDR3 spells CASSATSGIYNEQFF.

This chain joins TRBV6-1 and TRBJ2-3; TCRdb picks TRBD1, but there is no DNA to check that call. The CDR3 has 16 amino acids. The germline V gene has CDR1 MNHNS and CDR2 SASEGT. The chain's CDR3 is CASRSGSQRGADTQYF.

The chain carries TRBV6-5 and TRBJ2-5; TCRdb indicates TRBD2, and absent DNA this call remains unverified. Germline values: CDR1 MNHEY, CDR2 SVGAGI. This CDR3 has 13 amino acids. CDR3 region: CASSYLGAETQYF.

The chain has TRBV5-1 and TRBJ2-1; no DNA is available, so the TRBD2 call from TCRdb remains unchecked. This CDR3 comprises 15 residues. Per germline, CDR1 SGHRS and CDR2 YFSETQ. The CDR3 is CASSLGRGKDWEQFF.

The chain joins TRBV13 to TRBJ2-7; TCRdb's D gene call, TRBD1, goes unchecked for lack of DNA. Per germline, CDR1 PRHDT and CDR2 FYEKMQ (reference sequence). This CDR3 region has 15 residues. The CDR3 region is CASSYAGGKSYEQYF. Looking up the rest from reference TRBV13 and TRBJ2-7 gives the full variable domain: AAGVIQSPRHLIKEKRETATLKCYPIPRHDTVYWYQQGPGQDPQFLISFYEKMQSDKGSIPDRFSAQQFSDYHSELNMSSLELGDSALYFCASSYAGGKSYEQYFGPGTRLTVT.

The V gene is TRBV5-4, the J gene TRBJ2-5. The CDR3 is 14 residues long. Germline V gene sequence: CDR1 SGHNT, CDR2 YYREEE (reference sequence). CDR3: CASSLKGSGETQYF.

The chain recombines TRBV11-2 with TRBJ2-5; TCRdb outputs TRBD1, but without DNA this stays unchecked. Germline CDR1 and CDR2: SGHAT and FQNNGV. There are 19 residues in the CDR3. The CDR3 is CASSLIRDGLSPLKETQYF.

This chain connects TRBV6-1 to TRBJ2-7; TCRdb designates TRBD1, a call that cannot be tested without DNA. This CDR3 is 16 amino acids long. Germline CDR1 MNHNS, CDR2 SASEGT. Here the CDR3 reads CASSPLAGTSSYEQYF.

The chain joins TRBV12-3 or TRBV12-4 to TRBJ1-2; TCRdb calls TRBD1, which cannot be checked without DNA. CDR3 length: 14 residues. CDR3 residues: CASSSGTGLSGYTF.

The V and J genes are TRBV13 and TRBJ1-6; the TRBD1 assignment by TCRdb is unverifiable without DNA. Germline assignment: CDR1 PRHDT and CDR2 FYEKMQ (reference sequence). CDR3 length: 13 amino acids. CDR3: CATTGTVNSPLHF.

This chain connects TRBV20-1 to TRBJ2-3; TCRdb gives TRBD1 as the D gene, but with no DNA this cannot be confirmed. This CDR3 contains 14 residues. The germline V gene has CDR1 DFQATT and CDR2 SNEGSKA (reference sequence). CDR3 sequence reads: CSALTGTSTDTQYF.

The genes are TRBV4-2 and TRBJ2-3; the TCRdb D gene call, TRBD2, has no DNA to confirm it. The germline CDR1 and CDR2 sequences are LGHNA and YNFKEQ. The CDR3 extends over 16 amino acids. The CDR3 loop is CASSQEGGGRTDTQYF.

The chain recombines TRBV20-1 with TRBJ2-1; TCRdb's assignment of TRBD2 cannot be checked, as there is no DNA. The germline gives CDR1 DFQATT, CDR2 SNEGSKA (reference sequence). The CDR3 runs 13 residues. This CDR3 reads CSAREGAPAEQFF.

This chain's CDR3 is CASSLPYNGEQYF. The chain couples TRBV28 to TRBJ2-7; TCRdb calls TRBD2, which cannot be checked without DNA. This CDR3 comprises 13 residues. The germline V gene encodes CDR1 MDHEN and CDR2 SYDVKM.